This T cell receptor beta chain appears in the sequencing data of a study of T cell responses to AZD1222 COVID-19 vaccine. On this clone: The antigen is undetermined.

Assay: immunoSEQ multiplex PCR; the TCRdb copy retains only in-frame clones and omits some. The sample carries tens of thousands of clones, around 90% recorded once. V lost 4 bases, J lost 0 bases, and 15 bases lay in between. Per the germline V gene, CDR1 is KGHSY and CDR2 is FQNENV. The CDR3 runs 16 residues. Whole-study results and caveats: Spike-specific TCR breadth and depth went up after people got two AZD1222 doses. White British donors predominated, females outnumbered males, and clonal diversity was possibly underestimated. Across the whole spike, CD4 TCRs peaked at regions 160-218 and 743-854. At baseline, just five to seven AZD1222 recipients tested seropositive.

Sequences were derived from peripheral blood, sampled on day 0 of AZD1222 vaccination. The chain employs TRBV16 and TRBJ1-1; perhaps TRBD1 as D (5 bases). The receptor's source is an adult in good health. CDR3 nucleotides: TGTGCCAGCAGCCCCTTGGAGGGGACGGTGAACACTGAAGCTTTCTTT. It encodes CASSPLEGTVNTEAFF.